This TCR beta chain emerged from a study of T cell changes during pregnancy in multiple sclerosis. Using immunoSEQ multiplex PCR, the repertoire was profiled, and TCRdb retains in-frame clones only, with some absent. The sample comprises over 25,000 clones, roughly 86% of which are singletons, and roughly 8.3% rests with the top ten. Losses at the gene ends were 6 bases for V and 5 bases for J; bases not matched to a gene: 10. This CDR3 region has 15 residues. Germline CDR1 is MNHEY and CDR2 is SVGAGI. This TCR came from a female donor with multiple sclerosis, enrolled in a pregnancy study. Here the sequenced sample was CD8+ T cells from peripheral blood mononuclear cells, taken in the second trimester of pregnancy. The V and J genes are TRBV6-5 and TRBJ2-5; 9 bases are a match to TRBD1. CDR3: CASSSIGTGIETQYF. The CDR3, as DNA: TGTGCCAGCAGCTCAATCGGGACAGGGATCGAGACCCAGTACTTC.